These 31 T cell receptor beta chains were sequenced from one sample in a study of identifying expanded T cells in peripheral blood. The method was immunoSEQ multiplex PCR; TCRdb's version includes in-frame clones alone and lacks a portion of them. The profile shows approximately 56,000 clones, roughly 82% of them singletons. Sequencing used blood. These receptors all come from a person aged 18 to 75 in good health.

This clone was seen a few times. The chain links TRBV19 to TRBJ1-3; the D is unclear. The CDR3 spans 14 residues. Germline V gene data show CDR1 as LNHDA and CDR2 as SQIVND (reference sequence). Trimming shortened V by 6 bases and J by 2 bases, and 11 bases separated the two germline ends. This chain's CDR3 is CASSQSGAGNTIYF. CDR3 DNA sequence: TGTGCCAGTAGCCAGTCCGGGGCTGGAAACACCATATATTTT.

The chain uses TRBV9 and TRBJ2-3, with D perhaps given as TRBD1 or TRBD2 (5 bases each). The germline V gene has CDR1 SGDLS and CDR2 YYNGEE. Trimming pared 4 bases from V and 0 bases from J, leaving 15 bases between. The CDR3 spans 16 residues. As DNA, the CDR3 is TGTGCCAGCAGCACCCGGGGCATATCTAGCACAGATACGCAGTATTTT. It yields the protein CASSTRGISSTDTQYF. The complete variable domain, with remaining parts taken from reference TRBV9 and TRBJ2-3, reads DSGVTQTPKHLITATGQRVTLRCSPRSGDLSVYWYQQSLDQGLQFLIQYYNGEERAKGNILERFSAQQFPDLHSELNLSSLELGDSALYFCASSTRGISSTDTQYFGPGTRLTVL.

The sample holds one count of this clone. The chain has TRBV5-1 and TRBJ1-2; 7 bases are a match to TRBD1. In germline, CDR1 is SGHRS, CDR2 YFSETQ. The V and J ends lost 3 bases and 7 bases, in that order; junction bases with no gene match: 9. This CDR3 comprises 14 residues. The CDR3 nucleotides are TGCGCCAGCAGCTATGAGACAGGGATTAGTGGCTACACCTTC. Translated, it gives CASSYETGISGYTF. The full variable domain, completed using reference TRBV5-1 and TRBJ1-2, is KAGVTQTPRYLIKTRGQQVTLSCSPISGHRSVSWYQQTPGQGLQFLFEYFSETQRNKGNFPGRFSGRQFSNSRSEMNVSTLELGDSALYLCASSYETGISGYTFGSGTRLTVV.

This clone has just a few counts. This chain joins TRBV29-1 and TRBJ2-4; 13 bases are shared with TRBD2. Germline assignment: CDR1 SQVTM and CDR2 ANQGSEA. V lost 5 bases to trimming and J lost 7 bases; unmatched junction nucleotides: 5. This CDR3 is 14 amino acids long. The CDR3 spells CSVTLAGGPNIQYF. In DNA, the CDR3 is TGCAGCGTTACACTAGCGGGAGGGCCGAACATTCAGTACTTC.

The rearrangement joins TRBV5-1 to TRBJ2-1; possible D gene TRBD2, 5 bases. CDR1 is SGHRS and CDR2 is YFSETQ in the germline V gene. With 0 bases removed from V and 0 bases from J, the gap between germline ends came to 10 bases. The length of the CDR3 is 16 residues. CDR3 sequence (DNA): TGCGCCAGCAGCTTGGCCGGCGGGTTCTCCTACAATGAGCAGTTCTTC. This encodes CASSLAGGFSYNEQFF.

About this clone: One end of the junction fails to match germline, which may point to a read error. This sequence joins TRBV4-3 and TRBJ2-3; 8 nucleotides match TRBD2. Germline assignment: CDR1 LGHNA and CDR2 YSLEER. The CDR3 has 13 amino acids. The DNA for the CDR3 is TGCGCCAGCAGCCAAGTTATCGGACTAGCTGTTTCTTTT. It yields the protein CASSQVIGLAVSF.

This clone has only one observation. The DNA for the CDR3 is TGTGCCTGGGACACTAGCGGGTCTTCCTACAATGAGCAGTTCTTC. It specifies CAWDTSGSSYNEQFF. The chain combines TRBV30 with TRBJ2-1; 9 positions agree with TRBD2. The CDR3 has 15 amino acids. Germline V gene data show CDR1 as GTSNPN and CDR2 as SVGIG (reference sequence). After removal of 5 bases from V and 1 base from J, the junction contained 6 bases not matched to a gene.

This clone was observed a few times. The V gene is TRBV6-1, the J gene TRBJ1-1, with D possibly TRBD1 on 5 matching bases. CDR3 size: 14 residues. Germline V lookup: CDR1 MNHNS, CDR2 SASEGT. V gave up 7 bases and J gave up 1 base, with 13 bases separating them. CDR3 nucleotides: TGTGCCAGCAATCTATGGCAGGGGAACACTGAAGCTTTCTTT. It translates to CASNLWQGNTEAFF.

The chain joins TRBV7-9 to TRBJ1-5; 9 positions agree with TRBD1. Germline CDR1 is SEHNR and CDR2 is FQNEAQ (reference sequence). The junction had 4 bases not matched to a gene; V was cut back by 4 bases and J by 6 bases. This CDR3 comprises 14 residues. The CDR3 coding sequence is TGTGCCAGCAGCTCCCGACAGGGGGGTCAGCCCCAGCATTTT. It specifies CASSSRQGGQPQHF.

This chain connects TRBV7-2 to TRBJ1-5; perhaps TRBD1 as D (6 bases). CDR1 and CDR2 (germline): SGHTA, FQGNSA. The CDR3 runs to 18 residues. The V end was cut by 2 bases, the J end by 0 bases, with 17 bases between. Here the CDR3 reads CASSLPTGQPYSNQPQHF. The CDR3 DNA follows: TGTGCCAGCAGCTTACCTACCGGACAGCCTTATAGCAATCAGCCCCAGCATTTT.

The gene calls are TRBV5-1 and TRBJ1-2, with D unclear. The germline V gene encodes CDR1 SGHRS and CDR2 YFSETQ. The CDR3 has 15 residues. V was shortened by 4 bases and J by 2 bases, with 15 bases between the two germline ends. CDR3 amino acids: CASSPLEGANYGYTF. The CDR3 DNA follows: TGCGCCAGCAGCCCCCTTGAGGGCGCGAACTATGGCTACACCTTC.

The chain couples TRBV30 to TRBJ2-5, with 13 positions matching TRBD2. From germline, CDR1 is GTSNPN and CDR2 SVGIG (reference sequence). The trim removed 7 bases at V and 5 bases at J, leaving 7 bases unmatched. The CDR3 consists of 14 residues. The CDR3 sequence is CASTSGGTSETQYF. CDR3 nucleotide sequence: TGTGCCTCGACTAGCGGGGGGACTTCCGAGACCCAGTACTTC.

CDR3 nucleotide sequence: TGTGCCAGCAGCTTAGGCGGGAGGGGAGATACGCAGTATTTT. Its protein product is CASSLGGRGDTQYF. The chain joins TRBV7-2 to TRBJ2-3, with TRBD2 identical over 9 bases. V lost 1 base, J lost 5 bases, and 1 base stayed unmatched. Germline-derived CDR1 and CDR2 are SGHTA and FQGNSA. The CDR3 covers 14 residues.

The chain links TRBV7-9 to TRBJ2-5; D may correspond to TRBD1 or TRBD2 (5 bases each). Trimming stripped 0 bases from V and 2 bases from J, with 13 bases between. The V gene's germline CDR1 is SEHNR and CDR2 FQNEAQ (reference sequence). The CDR3 extends over 16 amino acids. The CDR3 DNA follows: TGTGCCAGCAGCTTAGCGCTCGCCGGGACGCAAGAGACCCAGTACTTC. Its protein product is CASSLALAGTQETQYF.

V usage is TRBV5-1 and J usage is TRBJ1-2; unclear D gene. CDR1 is SGHRS, CDR2 YFSETQ, per germline. The ends were cut back, 0 bases at V and 0 bases at J, with 9 bases in the middle. CDR3 length: 15 residues. CDR3 sequence (DNA): TGCGCCAGCAGCTTGGGGGCCGCAGCTAACTATGGCTACACCTTC. Encoded protein: CASSLGAAANYGYTF.

The chain uses TRBV28 and TRBJ2-7; D is unresolved. The germline CDR1 and CDR2 sequences are MDHEN and SYDVKM. The CDR3 runs to 12 residues. Trimming shortened V by 5 bases and J by 2 bases, and 7 bases separated the two germline ends. DNA of the CDR3: TGTGCCAGCAGTCAAGACGCCTACGAGCAGTACTTC. Amino acids: CASSQDAYEQYF.

CDR3 bases: TGTGCCAGCAGCCAAGGGGGACTAGCGCTAGCCAAAAACATTCAGTACTTC. It specifies CASSQGGLALAKNIQYF. V is TRBV4-2 and J is TRBJ2-4, with TRBD2 matching 10 bases. From germline, CDR1 is LGHNA and CDR2 YNFKEQ. Unmatched junction bases numbered 3, after V lost 1 base and J lost 0 bases. This CDR3 region has 17 residues.

This clone was counted a single time. The chain uses TRBV2 and TRBJ1-1; the match to TRBD1 covers 8 bases. Germline CDR1 and CDR2: SNHLY and FYNNEI. V shed 4 bases, J shed 1 base, and the junction held 5 bases outside the gene matches. CDR3 length: 15 amino acids. The CDR3 spells CASSAQGARNTEAFF. CDR3 in DNA: TGTGCCAGCAGTGCCCAGGGGGCTAGGAACACTGAAGCTTTCTTT.

The chain combines TRBV6-5 with TRBJ2-7; possibly TRBD1 for D (5 bases). The CDR3 is 13 amino acids. The germline V gene has CDR1 MNHEY and CDR2 SVGAGI. V was shortened by 2 bases and J by 5 bases, with 10 bases between the two germline ends. CDR3: CASSYVQGHEQYV. CDR3 sequence (DNA): TGTGCCAGCAGTTACGTGCAGGGCCACGAGCAGTACGTC.

The CDR3 loop is CASSPGTSTETQYF. The CDR3, as DNA: TGTGCCAGCAGCCCAGGGACTAGTACGGAGACCCAGTACTTC. This chain links TRBV11-3 with TRBJ2-5; 8 nucleotides agree with TRBD2. V shed 5 bases and J 5 bases; nucleotides not matched to a gene: 7. There are 14 residues in the CDR3. Germline V lookup: CDR1 SGHNT, CDR2 YENEEA.

The chain is built from TRBV28 and TRBJ1-5, with 7 nucleotides matching TRBD1. Trimming cost V 5 bases and J 1 base; bases outside gene matches: 8. This CDR3 is 16 amino acids long. Germline assignment: CDR1 MDHEN and CDR2 SYDVKM. Here the CDR3 reads CASSPLGQTSNQPQHF. In DNA, the CDR3 is TGTGCCAGCAGTCCTCTGGGACAGACCAGCAATCAGCCCCAGCATTTT. Full variable domain (missing parts from reference TRBV28 and TRBJ1-5): DVKVTQSSRYLVKRTGEKVFLECVQDMDHENMFWYRQDPGLGLRLIYFSYDVKMKEKGDIPEGYSVSREKKERFSLILESASTNQTSMYLCASSPLGQTSNQPQHFGDGTRLSIL.

The rearrangement links TRBV9 to TRBJ1-3; 7 bases map to TRBD1. V lost 2 bases to trimming and J lost 4 bases; unmatched junction nucleotides: 6. The germline V gene encodes CDR1 SGDLS and CDR2 YYNGEE. This CDR3 is built from 15 residues. Here the CDR3 reads CASSVSDRAGNTIYF. For the CDR3, the DNA is TGTGCCAGCAGCGTCTCCGACAGGGCAGGAAACACCATATATTTT.

V usage is TRBV6-6 and J usage is TRBJ1-2; no clear D gene. The CDR3 covers 14 residues. In germline, CDR1 is MNHNY, CDR2 SVGAGI (reference sequence). Deletions cut 2 bases from V and 2 bases from J, with 9 bases between. The CDR3 is CASSYADRNYGYTF. The CDR3 DNA sequence: TGTGCCAGCAGTTACGCGGACCGCAACTATGGCTACACCTTC.

The rearrangement joins TRBV30 to TRBJ1-3; TRBD1 agrees at 7 bases. This CDR3 comprises 15 residues. The J segment lost 10 bases and the V segment lost 1 base, leaving 13 bases of the junction unmatched. Germline CDR1 GTSNPN, CDR2 SVGIG (reference sequence). The CDR3 DNA follows: TGTGCCTGGAGTGAGGACAGGCCCATGAGGGTTACCATATATTTT. Residues: CAWSEDRPMRVTIYF.

This chain uses TRBV15 with TRBJ2-1, with D unclear. CDR3 length: 11 residues. Germline V lookup: CDR1 LNHNV, CDR2 YYDKDF (reference sequence). V lost 9 bases, J lost 1 base, and 4 bases lay in between. The CDR3 reads CATRSYNEQFF. The CDR3 DNA follows: TGTGCCACGAGATCCTACAATGAGCAGTTCTTC.

The V and J genes are TRBV4-1 and TRBJ2-5; 7 nucleotides line up with TRBD1. The CDR3 consists of 16 residues. V lost 1 base and J lost 1; bases outside the gene matches: 6. The germline V gene has CDR1 MGHRA and CDR2 YSYEKL. The CDR3 DNA is TGCGCCAGCAGCCAAGGATCGGCAGGGGGCCAAGAGACCCAGTACTTC. As protein: CASSQGSAGGQETQYF.

V usage is TRBV4-3 and J usage is TRBJ2-6; 7 bases align to TRBD2. V gave up 4 bases and J gave up 2 bases; unmatched junction bases: 17. CDR1 is LGHNA and CDR2 is YSLEER in the germline V gene. There are 20 residues in the CDR3. CDR3 in DNA: TGCGCCAGCAGCCCGCAAGTGGGGGGGATTCGTTCGGCTGGGGCCAACGTCCTGACTTTC. Its translation is CASSPQVGGIRSAGANVLTF.

This clone was seen many times. The gene calls are TRBV7-9 and TRBJ2-3, with D possibly being TRBD2 (5 bases). Germline V gene lookup returns CDR1 SEHNR and CDR2 FQNEAQ (reference sequence). Trimming cost V 7 bases and J 0 bases, with 11 bases left between them. This CDR3 comprises 14 residues. The CDR3 spells CASTSGLSTDTQYF. In nucleotides, the CDR3 is TGTGCCAGCACCTCAGGACTTAGCACAGATACGCAGTATTTT.

V is TRBV19 and J is TRBJ2-3; D call uncertain. V lost 5 bases, J lost 0 bases, and 6 bases lay in between. The CDR3 consists of 13 residues. Germline CDR1 LNHDA, CDR2 SQIVND (reference sequence). The CDR3 sequence: CASSLVSTDTQYF. For the CDR3, the DNA is TGTGCCAGTAGTCTGGTTAGCACAGATACGCAGTATTTT.

This clone was counted once. The CDR3 DNA follows: TGTGCCAGCGAAGGGACTGTTGCCAATGAGCAGTTCTTC. Residues: CASEGTVANEQFF. V is TRBV25-1 and J is TRBJ2-1; D might be TRBD2 (6 bases). Germline V gene sequence: CDR1 MGHDK, CDR2 SYGVNS. Trimming removed 8 bases at V and 6 bases at J, with 14 bases between. The CDR3 spans 13 residues.

The rearrangement joins TRBV9 to TRBJ2-7; TRBD2 aligns across 10 bases. Germline trimming cut 3 bases from V and 4 bases from J; bases unmatched to any gene: 7. The CDR3 is 15 amino acids. The germline gives CDR1 SGDLS, CDR2 YYNGEE. The CDR3 loop reads CASSEGSGRVYEQYF. CDR3 in DNA: TGTGCCAGCAGCGAGGGGAGCGGGAGGGTTTACGAGCAGTACTTC.